This TCR beta chain is from a study of OX40 agonist ivuxolimab in advanced cancers. Study context: Patients with hepatocellular carcinoma, melanoma, renal cell or head and neck cancer made up the dose-escalation patients.

The table came from immunoSEQ multiplex PCR; TCRdb's copy has only in-frame clones and leaves some out. In the table there are 25,000 to 35,000 clones, about 86% of which are singletons. As to this clone: Its antigen is unknown.

Overall study results and limits: Doses of 0.1 to 3.0 mg/kg were accompanied by clonal expansion of CD4+ and CD8+ blood T cells by week 6. Among T cells, CD8+ cells averaged more expanded clones than CD4+ cells. Near-lowest levels of clonal expansion characterized partial responders at 0.1-3.0 mg/kg.

V trimming: 0 bases; J trimming: 7 bases; junction bases outside the gene matches: 8. CDR1 is SGHDT and CDR2 is YYEEEE in the germline V gene. This CDR3 has 17 amino acids. The sequence was obtained from an adult with an advanced solid tumor such as melanoma, head and neck, liver or kidney cancer. Sequencing used CD4+ or CD8+ T cells sorted from blood, obtained in a trial of the OX40 agonist ivuxolimab. The J gene is TRBJ2-4, the V gene TRBV5-6; 12 bases agree with TRBD1. In DNA form, the CDR3 reads TGTGCCAGCAGCTTGGGGCTAAGGGACAGGGGGCTTAACATTCAGTACTTC. Translated: CASSLGLRDRGLNIQYF.